Sequencing of this T cell receptor (beta chain) was carried out in a study of cytomegalovirus exposure and HLA in healthy donors. The PCR had 60 Vbeta and 13 Jbeta primers. Only in-frame clones appear in the TCRdb table, and some are missing; sequencing was by immunoSEQ multiplex PCR. The data contain 210,000 or so clones, roughly four fifths of them singletons. This receptor was obtained from a girl between 10 and 17 years old in good health and CMV-seronegative. Material for sequencing was PBMCs.

Here the CDR3 DNA reads TGTGCCAGCAGCCAGACGGCCAGGGGTGGCATTCAGTACTTC. It yields the protein CASSQTARGGIQYF. The gene calls are TRBV28 and TRBJ2-4, with D perhaps matching TRBD1 (6 bases). The CDR3 loop spans 14 amino acids. Germline V gives CDR1 MDHEN, CDR2 SYDVKM. V dropped 6 bases and J dropped 9 bases, with 18 bases sitting between them.